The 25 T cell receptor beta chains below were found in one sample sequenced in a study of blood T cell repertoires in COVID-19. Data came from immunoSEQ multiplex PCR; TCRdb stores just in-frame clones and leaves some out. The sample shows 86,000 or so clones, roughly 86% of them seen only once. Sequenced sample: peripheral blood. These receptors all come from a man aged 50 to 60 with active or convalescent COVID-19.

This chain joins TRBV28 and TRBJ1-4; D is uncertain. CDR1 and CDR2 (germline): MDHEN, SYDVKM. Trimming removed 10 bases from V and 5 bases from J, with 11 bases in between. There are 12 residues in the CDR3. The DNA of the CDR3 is TGTGCCACGGGAGGGTGGAATGAAAAACTGTTTTTT. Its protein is CATGGWNEKLFF.

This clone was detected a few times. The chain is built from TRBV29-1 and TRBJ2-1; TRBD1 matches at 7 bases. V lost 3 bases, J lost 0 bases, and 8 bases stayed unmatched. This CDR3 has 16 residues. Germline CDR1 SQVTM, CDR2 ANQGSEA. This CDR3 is CSVEDPGQSSYNEQFF. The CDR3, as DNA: TGCAGCGTTGAGGATCCGGGACAGAGCTCCTACAATGAGCAGTTCTTC.

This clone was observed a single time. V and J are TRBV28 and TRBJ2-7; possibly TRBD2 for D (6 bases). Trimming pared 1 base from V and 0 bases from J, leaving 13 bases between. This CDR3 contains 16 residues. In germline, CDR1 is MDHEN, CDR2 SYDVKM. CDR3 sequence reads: CASSLSGTPGSYEQYF. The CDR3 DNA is TGTGCCAGCAGTTTATCCGGGACTCCCGGCTCCTACGAGCAGTACTTC.

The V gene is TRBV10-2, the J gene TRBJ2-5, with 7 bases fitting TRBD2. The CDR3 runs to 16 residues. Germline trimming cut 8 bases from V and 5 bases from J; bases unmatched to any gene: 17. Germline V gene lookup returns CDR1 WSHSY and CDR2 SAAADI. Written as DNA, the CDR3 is TGCGCCAGCCAGCCCGGGGCAGGGAGGGGCGTGGAGACCCAGTACTTC. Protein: CASQPGAGRGVETQYF.

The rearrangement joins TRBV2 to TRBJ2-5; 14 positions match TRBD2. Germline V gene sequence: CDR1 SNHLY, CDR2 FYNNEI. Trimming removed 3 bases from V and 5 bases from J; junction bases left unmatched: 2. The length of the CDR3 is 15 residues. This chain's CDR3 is CASSDGLAGGETQYF. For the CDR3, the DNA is TGTGCCAGCAGTGACGGACTAGCGGGGGGCGAGACCCAGTACTTC.

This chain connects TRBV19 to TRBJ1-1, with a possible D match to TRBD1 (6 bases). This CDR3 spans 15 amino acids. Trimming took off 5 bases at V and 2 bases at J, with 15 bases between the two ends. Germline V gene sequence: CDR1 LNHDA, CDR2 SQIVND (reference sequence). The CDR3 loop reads CASSLITGINTEAFF. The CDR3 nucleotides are TGTGCCAGTAGTTTGATAACAGGGATCAACACTGAAGCTTTCTTT.

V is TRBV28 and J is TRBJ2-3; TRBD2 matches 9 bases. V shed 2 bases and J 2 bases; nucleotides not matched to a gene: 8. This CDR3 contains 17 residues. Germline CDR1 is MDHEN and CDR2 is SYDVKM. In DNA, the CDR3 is TGTGCCAGCAGTTTACGCCCCAGCGGGGGGATCACAGATACGCAGTATTTT. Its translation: CASSLRPSGGITDTQYF.

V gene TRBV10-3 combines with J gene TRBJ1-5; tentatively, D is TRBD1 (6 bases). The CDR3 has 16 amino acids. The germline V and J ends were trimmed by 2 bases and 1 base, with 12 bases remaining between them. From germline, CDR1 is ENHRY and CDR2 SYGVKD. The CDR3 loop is CAISEGATGSNQPQHF. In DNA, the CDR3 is TGTGCCATCAGTGAGGGGGCTACAGGGAGCAATCAGCCCCAGCATTTT.

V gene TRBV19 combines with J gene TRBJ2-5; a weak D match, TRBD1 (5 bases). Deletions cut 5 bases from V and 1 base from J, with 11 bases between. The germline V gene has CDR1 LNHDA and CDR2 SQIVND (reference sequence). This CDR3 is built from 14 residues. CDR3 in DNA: TGTGCCAGTAGTCTACAGGTTTTCCAAGAGACCCAGTACTTC. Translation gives CASSLQVFQETQYF.

Written as DNA, the CDR3 is TGTGCCGGAGGGACTAATGCTGAAGCTTTCTTT. Translation: CAGGTNAEAFF. V usage is TRBV28 and J usage is TRBJ1-1, with D possibly matching TRBD1 (5 bases). Trimming pared 11 bases from V and 6 bases from J, leaving 13 bases between. CDR1 MDHEN and CDR2 SYDVKM come from the germline V gene. The CDR3 is made up of 11 amino acids.

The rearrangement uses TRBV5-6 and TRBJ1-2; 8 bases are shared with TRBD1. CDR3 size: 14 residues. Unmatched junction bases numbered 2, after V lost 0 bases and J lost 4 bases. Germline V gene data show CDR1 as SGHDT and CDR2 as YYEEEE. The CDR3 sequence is CASSLGQGSYGYTF. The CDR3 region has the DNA TGTGCCAGCAGCTTGGGACAGGGGAGCTATGGCTACACCTTC.

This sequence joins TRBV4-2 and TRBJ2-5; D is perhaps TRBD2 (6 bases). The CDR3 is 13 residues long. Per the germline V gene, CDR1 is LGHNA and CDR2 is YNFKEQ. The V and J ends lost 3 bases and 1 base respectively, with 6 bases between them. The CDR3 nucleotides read TGTGCCAGCAGCCAGGGACTCCAAGAGACCCAGTACTTC. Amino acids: CASSQGLQETQYF.

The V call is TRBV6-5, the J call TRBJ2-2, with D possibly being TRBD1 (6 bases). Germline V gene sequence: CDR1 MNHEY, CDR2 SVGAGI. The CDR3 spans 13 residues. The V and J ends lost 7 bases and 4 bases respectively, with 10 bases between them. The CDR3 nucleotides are TGTGCCAGCAAGGCAGGGGCCACCGGGGAGCTGTTTTTT. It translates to CASKAGATGELFF.

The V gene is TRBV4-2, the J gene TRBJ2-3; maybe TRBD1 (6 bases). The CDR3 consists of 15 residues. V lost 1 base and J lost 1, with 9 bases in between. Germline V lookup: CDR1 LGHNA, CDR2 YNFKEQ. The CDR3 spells CASSQGGQGTDTQYF. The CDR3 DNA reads TGTGCCAGCAGCCAAGGGGGGCAGGGCACAGATACGCAGTATTTT.

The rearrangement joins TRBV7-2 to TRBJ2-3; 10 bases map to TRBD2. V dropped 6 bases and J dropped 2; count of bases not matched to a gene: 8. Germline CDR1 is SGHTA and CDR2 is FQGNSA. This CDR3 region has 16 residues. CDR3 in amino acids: CASSPGLAVFTDTQYF. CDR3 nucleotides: TGTGCCAGCAGTCCTGGACTAGCGGTGTTCACAGATACGCAGTATTTT.

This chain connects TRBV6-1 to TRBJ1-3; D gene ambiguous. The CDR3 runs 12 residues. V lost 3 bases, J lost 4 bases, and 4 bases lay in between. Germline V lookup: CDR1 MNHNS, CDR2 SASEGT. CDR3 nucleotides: TGTGCCAGCAGTGACATGGGAAACACCATATATTTT. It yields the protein CASSDMGNTIYF.

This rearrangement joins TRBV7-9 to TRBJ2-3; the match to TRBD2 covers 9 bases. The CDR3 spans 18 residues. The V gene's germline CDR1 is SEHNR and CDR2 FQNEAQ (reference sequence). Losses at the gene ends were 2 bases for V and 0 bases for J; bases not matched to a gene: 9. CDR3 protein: CASSLTGRLAASTDTQYF. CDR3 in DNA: TGTGCCAGCAGCTTAACGGGAAGACTAGCGGCTAGCACAGATACGCAGTATTTT.

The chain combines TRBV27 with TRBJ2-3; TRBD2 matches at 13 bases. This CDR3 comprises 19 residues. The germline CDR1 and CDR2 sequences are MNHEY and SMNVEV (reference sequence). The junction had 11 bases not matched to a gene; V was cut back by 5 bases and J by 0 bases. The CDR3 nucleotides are TGTGCCAGCAGTCCCGGACTAGCGGGGGACTCATTTAGCACAGATACGCAGTATTTT. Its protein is CASSPGLAGDSFSTDTQYF.

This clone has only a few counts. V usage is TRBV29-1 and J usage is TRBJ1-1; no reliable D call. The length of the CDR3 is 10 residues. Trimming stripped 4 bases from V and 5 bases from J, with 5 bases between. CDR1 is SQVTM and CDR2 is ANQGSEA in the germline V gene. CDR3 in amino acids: CSVGGTEAFF. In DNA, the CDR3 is TGCAGCGTTGGAGGAACTGAAGCTTTCTTT.

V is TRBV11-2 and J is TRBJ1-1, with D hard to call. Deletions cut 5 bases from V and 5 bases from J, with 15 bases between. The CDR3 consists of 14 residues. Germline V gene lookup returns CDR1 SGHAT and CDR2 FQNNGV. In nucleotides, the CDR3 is TGTGCCAGCAGCCCAGACCCGGGGAGGACTGAAGCTTTCTTT. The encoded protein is CASSPDPGRTEAFF.

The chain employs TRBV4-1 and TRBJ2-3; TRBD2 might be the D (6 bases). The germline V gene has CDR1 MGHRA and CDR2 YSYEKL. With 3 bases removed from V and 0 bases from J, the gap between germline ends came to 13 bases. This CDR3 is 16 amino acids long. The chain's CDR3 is CASSHPSSVSTDTQYF. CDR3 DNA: TGCGCCAGCAGCCACCCTTCTAGCGTGAGCACAGATACGCAGTATTTT.

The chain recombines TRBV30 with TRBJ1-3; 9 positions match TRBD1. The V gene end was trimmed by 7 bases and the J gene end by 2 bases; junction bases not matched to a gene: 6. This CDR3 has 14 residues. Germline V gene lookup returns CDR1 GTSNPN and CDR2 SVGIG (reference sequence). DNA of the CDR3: TGTGCCTCGGGGACAGGGAGCGCTGGAAACACCATATATTTT. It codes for CASGTGSAGNTIYF.

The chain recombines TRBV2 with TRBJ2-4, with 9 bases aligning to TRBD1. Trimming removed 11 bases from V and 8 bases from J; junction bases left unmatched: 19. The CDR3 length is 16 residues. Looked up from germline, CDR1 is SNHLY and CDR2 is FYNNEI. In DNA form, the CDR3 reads TGTGCCTCCTCACCCGGGACAGGGATGGGGGCGGACATTCAGTACTTC. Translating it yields CASSPGTGMGADIQYF. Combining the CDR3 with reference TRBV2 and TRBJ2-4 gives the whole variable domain EPEVTQTPSHQVTQMGQEVILRCVPISNHLYFYWYRQILGQKVEFLVSFYNNEISEKSEIFDDQFSVERPDGSNFTLKIRSTKLEDSAMYFCASSPGTGMGADIQYFGAGTRLSVL.

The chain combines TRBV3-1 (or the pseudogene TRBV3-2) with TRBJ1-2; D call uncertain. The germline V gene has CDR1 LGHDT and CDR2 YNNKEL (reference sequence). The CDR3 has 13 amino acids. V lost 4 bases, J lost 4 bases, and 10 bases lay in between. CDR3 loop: CASSPTFLYGYTF. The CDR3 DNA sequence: TGTGCCAGCAGCCCGACATTCCTCTATGGCTACACCTTC.

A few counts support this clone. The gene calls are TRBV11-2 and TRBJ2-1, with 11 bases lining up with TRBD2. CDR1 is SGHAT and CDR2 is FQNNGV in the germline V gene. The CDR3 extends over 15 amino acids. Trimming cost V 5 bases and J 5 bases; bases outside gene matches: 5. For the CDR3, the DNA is TGTGCCAGCAGCCTGACTAGCGGGGAAAACAATGAGCAGTTCTTC. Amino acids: CASSLTSGENNEQFF. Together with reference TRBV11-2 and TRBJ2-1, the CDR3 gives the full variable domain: EAGVAQSPRYKIIEKRQSVAFWCNPISGHATLYWYQQILGQGPKLLIQFQNNGVVDDSQLPKDRFSAERLKGVDSTLKIQPAKLEDSAVYLCASSLTSGENNEQFFGPGTRLTVL.